This T cell receptor (beta chain) emerged from a study of CD8 T cells in Susac syndrome (dated by TCRdb to between 2017 and 2020). For the study in its entirety: Among the sequenced Susac syndrome patients, about 6 had clinically active disease and fewer than 10 were in clinical remission. Susac syndrome patients were therapy-naive, on corticosteroids (some also receiving IVIg), or on IVIg alone at blood withdrawal. Whether CD8+ T cell activation and differentiation in Susac syndrome was antigen driven was tested using repertoire sequencing.

RNA was extracted with the RNeasy kit and about 0.5 to 1 ug was reverse transcribed using random hexamers. TCR beta CDR3 regions were amplified with the immunoSEQ multiplex PCR assay covering 54 Vbeta and 13 Jbeta segments. To correct PCR amplification bias, a synthetic template baseline was used for both primer optimization and computational correction. On the authors' methods: Only productive sequences were kept, with reads annotated to V, D and J genes according to IMGT and analyzed in immunoSEQ Analyzer. Clonality was calculated as one minus the Shannon entropy normalized by log2 of the number of productive unique sequences. For each patient and control, public and private clones were evaluated within the 100 most prevalent clones. Clones were defined as Susac-specific if absent from the healthy and MS cohorts, from 900 to 1,300 published viral clones and from other ImmuneACCESS disease sequences. Using fastp trimming at Q25 and MiXCR clonotype assembly, TCRdb reanalyzed the public sequencing data and kept in-frame beta chains. Entries are consolidated by CDR3 protein sequence, retaining the most common genes and DNA. These V and J calls rely on TCRdb rather than the paper's analysis. This sample has about 240,000 distinct CDR3 sequences in its table, and 95% to 97% of those were observed once. Jointly, the top ten make up approximately 0.094% of the sample.

The CDR3, cysteine through phenylalanine, is 13 amino acids long. Only the CDR3 portion is preserved as DNA: 39 bases, with reading frame beginning at the first base. CDR1 SQVTM and CDR2 ANQGSEA were looked up in the germline V gene. The trim is 6 bases for V and 2 bases for J, with a gap of 14 bases between the germline ends. Comments on this clonotype: There is no known antigen for this receptor. No per-base quality is available; no much larger clone lies one base away.

What the work shows at the level of the full study, not this receptor alone: The number of individuals in the TCR sequencing and HLA analysis was recognized as being relatively small. In the CD4+ T cell repertoire of Susac syndrome patients, clonal expansion was not detected.

Peripheral blood CD8+ and CD4+ T cells from healthy donors, Susac syndrome patients and multiple sclerosis patients were profiled by high-throughput TCR beta sequencing. Recently defined diagnostic criteria for definite or probable disease were met by the Susac syndrome patients. Bulk CD8+ and CD4+ T cells were purified by magnetic negative isolation, whereas CD8+ TEMRA cells were enriched by FACS. Blood was collected in EDTA tubes and processed within 24 hours, with PBMCs isolated through density gradient centrifugation. PBMCs destined for TCR sequencing were cryopreserved in liquid nitrogen and later thawed in a 37 °C water bath. A purity of at least 90% was achieved for sorted or isolated CD4+, CD8+ and CD8+ TEMRA cells.

The receptor was isolated from a human donor with Susac syndrome. Recombination connected TRBV29-1 to TRBJ2-7; the best D guess is TRBD1, with 5 bases matching. Sequenced sample: CD4+ T cells from PBMCs. The nucleotides are TGCAGCGTCACCACACAGGCCACCTACGAGCAGTACTTC. This sequence encodes CSVTTQATYEQYF.